What follows are 10 T cell receptor beta chains derived from one specimen sequenced in a study of T-cell memory formation after mild COVID-19. A single record per CDR3 protein comes from TCRdb applying MiXCR to the 5' RACE reads. This sample has approximately 300,000 distinct CDR3 sequences, with approximately 20% found just once. Sequences were obtained from PBMCs or a T cell subset sorted from them (not recorded which). These receptors all stem from a young man who had mild COVID-19 (a few samples of this study predate the infection). Cell type and time point are not known.

This clonotype was counted only a few times. The J gene is TRBJ1-1, the V gene TRBV6-6; 11 nucleotides agree with TRBD1. CDR3 length: 14 residues. V dropped 4 bases and J dropped 4; count of bases not matched to a gene: 2. The germline V gene encodes CDR1 MNHNY and CDR2 SVGAGI (reference sequence). In DNA form, the CDR3 reads TGTGCCAGCAGTTTTGGGACAGGGGGCACTGAAGCTTTCTTT. Encoded protein: CASSFGTGGTEAFF.

The genes are TRBV3-1 and TRBJ1-1, with D unresolved. This CDR3 region has 17 residues. V lost 1 base and J lost 1, with 16 bases in between. Germline V gives CDR1 LGHDT, CDR2 YNNKEL (reference sequence). CDR3 sequence reads: CASSQVGEAVTNTEAFF. For the CDR3, the DNA is TGTGCCAGCAGCCAAGTTGGCGAGGCGGTCACGAACACTGAAGCTTTCTTT.

The chain is built from TRBV7-9 and TRBJ2-7; 11 bases fit TRBD1. Germline V gene data show CDR1 as SEHNR and CDR2 as FQNEAQ (reference sequence). The V segment lost 11 bases and the J segment 2 bases; nucleotides outside the gene matches: 2. The CDR3 loop spans 12 amino acids. CDR3 region: CAGGQGAYEQYF. CDR3 bases: TGTGCCGGGGGACAGGGGGCCTACGAGCAGTACTTC.

This clonotype was detected only a few times. The junction differs from germline at one of its ends, possibly a read error. This CDR3 is CSARELSNQPQHF. In nucleotides, the CDR3 is TGCAGTGCCAGAGAACTGAGCAATCAGCCCCAGCATTTT. The V and J genes are TRBV20-1 and TRBJ1-5; D uncertain. From germline, CDR1 is DFQATT and CDR2 SNEGSKA (reference sequence). The CDR3 length is 13 residues.

This clonotype was counted only a few times. The chain couples TRBV19 to TRBJ1-6; no firm D call. The germline V gene has CDR1 LNHDA and CDR2 SQIVND (reference sequence). Trimming left V 3 bases short and J 4 bases short, with 4 bases between. CDR3 size: 13 residues. CDR3 sequence (DNA): TGTGCCAGTAGTATCGGGTATAATTCACCCCTCCACTTT. Amino acid sequence: CASSIGYNSPLHF.

This clonotype was counted a few times. Possible read error: a much larger clone is one base away. The V gene is TRBV12-3 or TRBV12-4, the J gene TRBJ2-5; D is uncertain. The CDR3 covers 11 residues. Trimming took 6 bases from V and 2 from J, leaving 4 bases between them. The CDR3 region is CASSKQETQYF. CDR3 DNA sequence: TGTGCCAGCAGCAAACAAGAGACCCAGTACTTC.

This chain joins TRBV7-2 and TRBJ1-2; D is uncertain. The CDR3 sequence is 14 residues long. Per the germline V gene, CDR1 is SGHTA and CDR2 is FQGNSA. Deletions cut 0 bases from V and 2 bases from J, with 7 bases between. The CDR3 region is CASSLARMNYGYTF. DNA of the CDR3: TGTGCCAGCAGCTTAGCGCGGATGAACTATGGCTACACCTTC. Based on the CDR3 plus reference TRBV7-2 and TRBJ1-2, the full variable domain is GAGVSQSPSNKVTEKGKDVELRCDPISGHTALYWYRQSLGQGLEFLIYFQGNSAPDKSGLPSDRFSAERTGGSVSTLTIQRTQQEDSAVYLCASSLARMNYGYTFGSGTRLTVV.

This clonotype was detected a few times. The chain uses TRBV7-2 and TRBJ2-5; D gene ambiguous. V was pared by 3 bases and J by 5 bases, with 19 bases between. CDR3 length: 16 amino acids. Germline lookup yields CDR1 SGHTA and CDR2 FQGNSA. The CDR3 DNA is TGTGCCAGCAGCTTTAGCCCGGCCTCAAACGGGGAGACCCAGTACTTC. Residues: CASSFSPASNGETQYF.

This clonotype was seen more than once but under ten times. The J gene is TRBJ2-5, the V gene TRBV4-3; 11 nucleotides align to TRBD2. In germline, CDR1 is LGHNA, CDR2 YSLEER. The CDR3 extends over 19 amino acids. J lost 4 bases, V lost 3 bases, and 16 bases had no gene match. CDR3 sequence: CASSQNPGTSGIVGETQYF. The CDR3 region has the DNA TGCGCCAGCAGCCAGAATCCCGGGACTAGCGGAATCGTTGGAGAGACCCAGTACTTC.

This clonotype was seen more than once but under ten times. The chain recombines TRBV5-5 with TRBJ1-5, with D maybe TRBD1 (5 bases). This CDR3 spans 15 amino acids. Germline CDR1 is SGHKS and CDR2 is YYEKEE (reference sequence). Trimming took off 1 base at V and 2 bases at J, with 10 bases between the two ends. The CDR3 region has the DNA TGTGCCAGCAGCTTGAGAGGGGTTGGCAATCAGCCCCAGCATTTT. Protein: CASSLRGVGNQPQHF.